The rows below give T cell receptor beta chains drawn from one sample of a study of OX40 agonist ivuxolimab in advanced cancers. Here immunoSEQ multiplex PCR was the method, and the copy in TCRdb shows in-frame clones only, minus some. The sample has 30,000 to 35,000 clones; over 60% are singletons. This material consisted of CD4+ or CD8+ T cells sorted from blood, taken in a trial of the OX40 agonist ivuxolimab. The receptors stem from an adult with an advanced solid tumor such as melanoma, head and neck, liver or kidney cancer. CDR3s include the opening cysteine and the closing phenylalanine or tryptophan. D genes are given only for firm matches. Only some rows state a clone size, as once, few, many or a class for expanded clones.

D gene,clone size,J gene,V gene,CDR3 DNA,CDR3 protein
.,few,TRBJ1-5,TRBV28,TGTGCCAGCAGCTTAGGTGCCCTCCTGGCCCGGACGGATAGCAATCAGCCCCAGCATTTT,CASSLGALLARTDSNQPQHF
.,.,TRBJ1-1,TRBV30,TGTGCCTGGGAAATGGGTAACACTGAAGCTTTCTTT,CAWEMGNTEAFF
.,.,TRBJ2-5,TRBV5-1,TGCGCCAGCAGCCCGTTATCTCTCCAAGAGACCCAGTACTTC,CASSPLSLQETQYF
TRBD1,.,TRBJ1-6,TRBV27,TGTGCCAGCAGTCCTACGACAGGGATGAATTCACCCCTCCACTTT,CASSPTTGMNSPLHF
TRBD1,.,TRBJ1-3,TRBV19,TGTGCCAGTAGCACGAGACAGGGGGCAACCGCTCTGAGAAACACCATATATTTT,CASSTRQGATALRNTIYF
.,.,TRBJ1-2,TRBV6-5,TGTGCCAGCAGTTACTCGAGGGGTCACGGGGCCAGTGGCTACACCTTC,CASSYSRGHGASGYTF
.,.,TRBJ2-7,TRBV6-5,TGTGCCAGCAGTTACTCCAGCTACGAGCAGTACTTC,CASSYSSYEQYF
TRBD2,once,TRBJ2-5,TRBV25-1,TGTGCCAGCAGTGAAGGGCGGGGGGTAGGTGAGACCCAGTACTTC,CASSEGRGVGETQYF
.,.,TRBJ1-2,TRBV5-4,TGTGCCAGCAGCTTGGCCGGGGGCTACACCTTC,CASSLAGGYTF
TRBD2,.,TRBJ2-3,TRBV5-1,TGCGCCAGCACGGACGGGGGGACAGATACGCAGTATTTT,CASTDGGTDTQYF
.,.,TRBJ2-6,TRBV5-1,TGCGCCAGCAGCTTGTACATGGTCTCTGGGGCCAACGTCCCGACTTTC,CASSLYMVSGANVPTF
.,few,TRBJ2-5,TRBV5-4,TGTGCCAGCAGCGAAAGACTAGGTAGCCAAGAGACCCAGTACTTC,CASSERLGSQETQYF
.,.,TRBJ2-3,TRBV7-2,TGTGCCAGCAGCTTGGCAGGGGAAAAAACAGATACGCAGTATTTT,CASSLAGEKTDTQYF
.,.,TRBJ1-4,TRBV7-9,TGTGCCAGCGGGACAACTAATGAAAAACTGTTTTTT,CASGTTNEKLFF
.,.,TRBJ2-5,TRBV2,TGTGCCAGCAGTGAAGAGTACTGGACCCAGTACTTC,CASSEEYWTQYF
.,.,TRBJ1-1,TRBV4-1,TGCGCCAGCAGCCCATTGGGCAGATCCAGTAACACTGAAGCTTTCTTT,CASSPLGRSSNTEAFF
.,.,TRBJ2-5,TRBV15,TGTGCCACCAGCAGAGACTTGGCAGTGGCAGTTGAGACCCAGTACTTC,CATSRDLAVAVETQYF
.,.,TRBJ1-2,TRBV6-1,TGTGCCGCCCGGGAGGGGCCCACCTATGGCTACACCTTC,CAAREGPTYGYTF
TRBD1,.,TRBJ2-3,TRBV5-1,TGCGCCAGCAGACAGGGGGATACGCAGTATTTT,CASRQGDTQYF
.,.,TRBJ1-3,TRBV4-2,TGTGCCAGCAGCCAAGATCGCCAGGCTTCGGGAAACACCATATATTTT,CASSQDRQASGNTIYF
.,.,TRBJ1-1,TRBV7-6,TGTGCCAGCAGCTCCCGGGGGGCGAACACTGAAGCTTTCTTT,CASSSRGANTEAFF
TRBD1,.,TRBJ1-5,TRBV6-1,TGTGCCAGCAGTCGGACAGGGGTTTATCAGCCCCAGCATTTT,CASSRTGVYQPQHF
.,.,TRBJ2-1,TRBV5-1,TGCGCCAGCAGCTCGAGGGCTAGTCACGATGAGCAGTTCTTC,CASSSRASHDEQFF
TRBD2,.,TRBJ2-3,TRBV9,TGTGCCAGCCAGCGGGGGGTAAGCACAGATACGCAGTATTTT,CASQRGVSTDTQYF
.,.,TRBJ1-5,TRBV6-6,TGTGCCAGCAGTTCCCCGAACTACCATAGCAATCAGCCCCAGCATTTT,CASSSPNYHSNQPQHF
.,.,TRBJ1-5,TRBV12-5,TGTGCTAGTGGTTTGGTAATAGGGCAGGGGAGGGACCGTAGCAATCAGCCCCAGCATTTT,CASGLVIGQGRDRSNQPQHF
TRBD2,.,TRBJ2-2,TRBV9,TGTGCCAGCAGCGCAGCCCAATTCACTAGCGGGAACACCGGGGAGCTGTTTTTT,CASSAAQFTSGNTGELFF
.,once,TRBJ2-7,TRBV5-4,TGTGCCAGCAGCCCAAGTAGCCGCAGCTCCTACGAGCAGTACTTC,CASSPSSRSSYEQYF
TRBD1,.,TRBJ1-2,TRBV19,TGTGCCAGTAGTCCCCAGACAGGGCAGGGAAACTATGGCTACACCTTC,CASSPQTGQGNYGYTF
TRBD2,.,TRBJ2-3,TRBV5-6,TGTGCCAGCAGCCTAAGCGGGGTTACTAGCACAGATACGCAGTATTTT,CASSLSGVTSTDTQYF
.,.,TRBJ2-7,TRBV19,TGTGCCAGTAGTATGACTAGTTTGGGTCCCTACGAGCAGTACTTC,CASSMTSLGPYEQYF
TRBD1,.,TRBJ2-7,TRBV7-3,TGTGCCAGCAGCTGGACCGGGACAGGGCCCAGCGAGCAGTACTTC,CASSWTGTGPSEQYF
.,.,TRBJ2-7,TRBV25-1,TGTGCCAGCAGTGCCCTCTCCTACGAGCAGTACTTC,CASSALSYEQYF
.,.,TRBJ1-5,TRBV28,TGTGCCAGCAGACTCATGGGGGGGAATAGCAATCAGCCCCAGCATTTT,CASRLMGGNSNQPQHF
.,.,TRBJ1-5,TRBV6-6,TGTGCCAGCAGTTACTCGACGGGGGGCCGTCAGCCCCAGCATTTT,CASSYSTGGRQPQHF
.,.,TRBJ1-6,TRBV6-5,TGTGCCAGCAGTTATGGTACTGATTCACCCCTCCACTTT,CASSYGTDSPLHF
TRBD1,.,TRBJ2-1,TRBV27,TGTGCCAGCAGCCCGTGGGGACAGGAATACAATGAGCAGTTCTTC,CASSPWGQEYNEQFF
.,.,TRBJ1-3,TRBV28,TGTGCCAGCAGTCCCGGTGAGGGGAACACCATATATTTT,CASSPGEGNTIYF
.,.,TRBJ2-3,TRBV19,TGTGCCAGTAAGGTCACTAGCACAGATACGCAGTATTTT,CASKVTSTDTQYF
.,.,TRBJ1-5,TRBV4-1,TGCGCCAGCAGCCAAGATAGGAGCAATCAGCCCCAGCATTTT,CASSQDRSNQPQHF
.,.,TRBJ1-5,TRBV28,TGTGCCAGCAGTCTACCCTCGGGGGGCGCGAGCAATCAGCCCCAGCATTTT,CASSLPSGGASNQPQHF
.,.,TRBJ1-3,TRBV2,TGTGCCAGCAGTGAAAGGTGGTTTAGAAACACCATATATTTT,CASSERWFRNTIYF
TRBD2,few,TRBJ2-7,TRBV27,TGTGCCAGCAGTTTCGGGAGGGACCTTTCCTTTTACGAGCAGTACTTC,CASSFGRDLSFYEQYF
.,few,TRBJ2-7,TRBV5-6,TGTGCCAGCAGCGTATCTACATGGGGGACACCCGGGCCCTACGAGCAGTACTTC,CASSVSTWGTPGPYEQYF
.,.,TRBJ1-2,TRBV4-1,TGCGCCAGCAGCCAAGAAGCACAGGGTAAGATGCGTGGCTACACCTTC,CASSQEAQGKMRGYTF
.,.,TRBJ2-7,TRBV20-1,TGCAGTGCTCCTTTAGGGAACGAGCAGTACTTC,CSAPLGNEQYF
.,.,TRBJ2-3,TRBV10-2,TGCGCCAGCAACGAACCCCGGACTGGCGGGACGCAGTATTTT,CASNEPRTGGTQYF
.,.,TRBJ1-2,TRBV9,TGTGCCAGCAGCCTCGACGGGGGCTACACCTTC,CASSLDGGYTF
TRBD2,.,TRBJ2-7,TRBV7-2,TGTGCCAGCAGCTCTATGCGGGGGGGGCTTGGGTACGAGCAGTACTTC,CASSSMRGGLGYEQYF
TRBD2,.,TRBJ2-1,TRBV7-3,TGTGCCAGCAGCACAAAAGCCGGGACTAGCGGTTACAATGAGCAGTTCTTC,CASSTKAGTSGYNEQFF
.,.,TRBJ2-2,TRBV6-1,TGTGCCAACAGACCGGCGAACACCGGGGAGCTGTTTTTT,CANRPANTGELFF
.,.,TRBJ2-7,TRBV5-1,TGCGCCAGCAGCCCCGGGCAGACGATCTCCTACGAGCAGTACTTC,CASSPGQTISYEQYF
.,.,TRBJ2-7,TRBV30,TGTGCCTGGAAGGGACCGATCTCCTACGAGCAGTACTTC,CAWKGPISYEQYF